This T cell receptor beta chain was recovered during a study of T cell repertoires in cytomegalovirus infection. At the level of the study: Well-studied HLA-B-restricted epitopes and recently identified HLA-C-restricted epitopes of CMV were both used in the study. Matching HLA type, along with CMV infection, was indicated by public TCR beta signatures. Findings and caveats of the study: In two of eight donors, the top clonotype was HLA-C-restricted CMV-specific. Summed frequency of public TCR beta families distinguished CMV carriers with the relevant HLA.

The CDR3 has 17 residues. V lost 2 bases and J 5 bases, leaving 19 bases between the germline ends. There are a few counts of this clonotype. Antigen specificity is unknown. TCRdb itself ran the reads through MiXCR, one entry per CDR3 protein. This sample carries 750,000 to 950,000 distinct CDR3 sequences, just under 30% of them seen once, and the ten largest clones take around 13%. The starting material was cultured CD8+ T cells from PBMCs, obtained from culture after CMV antigen stimulation. The clonotype was recovered from a human donor in good health (CMV status not recorded). Some clones in this sample may be carry-over from other donors' samples. The chain has TRBV12-3 or TRBV12-4 and TRBJ2-1, with D maybe TRBD1 (5 bases). The chain's CDR3 is CASSLWSRQTTNNEQFF. The CDR3, as DNA: TGTGCCAGCAGTTTATGGTCCCGACAGACCACCAACAATGAGCAGTTCTTC.